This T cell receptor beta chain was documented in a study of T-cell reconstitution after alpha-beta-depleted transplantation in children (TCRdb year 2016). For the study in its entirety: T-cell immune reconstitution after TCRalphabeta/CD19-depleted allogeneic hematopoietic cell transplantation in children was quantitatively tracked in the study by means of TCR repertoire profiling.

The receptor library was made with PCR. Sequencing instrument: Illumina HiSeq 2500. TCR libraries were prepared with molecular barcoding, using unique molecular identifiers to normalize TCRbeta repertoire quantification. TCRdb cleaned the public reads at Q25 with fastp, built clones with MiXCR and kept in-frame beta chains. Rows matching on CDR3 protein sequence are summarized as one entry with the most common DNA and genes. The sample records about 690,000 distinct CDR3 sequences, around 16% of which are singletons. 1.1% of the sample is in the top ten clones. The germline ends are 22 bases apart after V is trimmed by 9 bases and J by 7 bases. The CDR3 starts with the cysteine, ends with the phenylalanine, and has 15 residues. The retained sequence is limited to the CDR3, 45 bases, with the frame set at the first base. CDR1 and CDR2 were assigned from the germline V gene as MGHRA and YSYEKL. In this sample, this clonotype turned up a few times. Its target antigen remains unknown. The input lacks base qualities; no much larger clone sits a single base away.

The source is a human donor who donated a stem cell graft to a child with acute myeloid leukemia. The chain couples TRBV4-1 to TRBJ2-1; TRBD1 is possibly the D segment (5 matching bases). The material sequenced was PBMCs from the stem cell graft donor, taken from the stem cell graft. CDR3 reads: CASLTTQAGRNEQFF. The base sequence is TGCGCCAGTTTGACGACCCAGGCAGGGCGGAATGAGCAGTTCTTC.